What follows describes a single T cell receptor beta chain. Antigen specificity is unknown. The CDR3 loop spans 15 amino acids. Germline CDR1 reads SGHRS; CDR2 reads YFSETQ. The data derive from a study of T cells expressing NK-cell markers. Overall study: Seven of eight sequenced donors tested HCMV-seropositive; one tested seronegative.

Study-wide findings and caveats: Certain NKG2C+ T cell clones were expanded, and their HCMV specificity remained unclear.

TCRdb re-called the 5' RACE reads; one entry per CDR3 protein, DNA not given. The sample shows 500,000 to 700,000 distinct CDR3 sequences, and about 3.6% sits with its ten largest clones. V gene TRBV5-1 combines with J gene TRBJ2-7; TCRdb's D call of TRBD1 is untestable without DNA. This clonotype was obtained from a man aged 18 to 35 in good health. Sequenced sample: blood T cells: a sorted CD56 or NKG2C T cell subset, CD4+ or CD8+ T cells, or bulk PBMC T cells (not recorded which). The CDR3 region is CASSLTGGLGYEQYF.